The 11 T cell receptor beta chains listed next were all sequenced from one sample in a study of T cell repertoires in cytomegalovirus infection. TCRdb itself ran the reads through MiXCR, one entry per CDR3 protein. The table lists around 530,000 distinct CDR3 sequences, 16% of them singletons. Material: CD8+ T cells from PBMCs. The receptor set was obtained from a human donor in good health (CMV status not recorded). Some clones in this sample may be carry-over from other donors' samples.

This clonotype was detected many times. DNA for the CDR3: TGTGCCAGCAGTTTATCTAGCGGGGCCGACTCCTACGAGCAGTACTTC. Its translation is CASSLSSGADSYEQYF. The chain couples TRBV6-5 to TRBJ2-7; TRBD2 aligns across 9 bases. Trimming at V came to 4 bases and at J to 0 bases, leaving 7 bases not matched to a gene. The CDR3 runs 16 residues. Per the germline V gene, CDR1 is MNHEY and CDR2 is SVGAGI.

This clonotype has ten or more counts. This CDR3 reads CASSPEPGQTAHGYTF. In DNA, the CDR3 is TGTGCCAGCAGCCCGGAACCGGGACAGACAGCCCATGGCTACACCTTC. The chain couples TRBV7-2 to TRBJ1-2; 7 bases are a match to TRBD1. The germline V gene has CDR1 SGHTA and CDR2 FQGNSA. The junction had 15 bases not matched to a gene; V was cut back by 5 bases and J by 6 bases. The CDR3 is made up of 16 amino acids.

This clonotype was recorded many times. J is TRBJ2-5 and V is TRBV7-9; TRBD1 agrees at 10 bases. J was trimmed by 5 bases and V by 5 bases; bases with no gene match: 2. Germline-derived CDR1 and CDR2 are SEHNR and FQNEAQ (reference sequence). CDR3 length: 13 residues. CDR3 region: CASSPGQGETQYF. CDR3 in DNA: TGTGCCAGCAGCCCGGGACAGGGGGAGACCCAGTACTTC.

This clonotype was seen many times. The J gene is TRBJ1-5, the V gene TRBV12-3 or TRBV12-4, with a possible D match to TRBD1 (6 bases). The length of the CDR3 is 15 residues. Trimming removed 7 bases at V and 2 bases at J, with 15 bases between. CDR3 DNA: TGTGCCAGCACCTCAACAGGGTCGGGCAATCAGCCCCAGCATTTT. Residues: CASTSTGSGNQPQHF.

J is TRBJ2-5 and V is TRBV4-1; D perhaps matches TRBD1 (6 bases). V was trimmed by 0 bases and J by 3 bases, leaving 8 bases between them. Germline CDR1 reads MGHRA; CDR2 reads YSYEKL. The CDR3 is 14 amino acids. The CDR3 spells CASSQENREETQYF. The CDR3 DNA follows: TGCGCCAGCAGCCAAGAGAACAGGGAAGAGACCCAGTACTTC.

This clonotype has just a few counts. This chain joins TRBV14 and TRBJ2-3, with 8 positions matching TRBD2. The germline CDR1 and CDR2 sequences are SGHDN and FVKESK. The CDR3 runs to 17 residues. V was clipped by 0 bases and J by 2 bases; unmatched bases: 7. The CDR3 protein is CASSQDGEAGVTDTQYF. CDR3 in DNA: TGTGCCAGCAGCCAAGATGGGGAAGCGGGAGTCACAGATACGCAGTATTTT.

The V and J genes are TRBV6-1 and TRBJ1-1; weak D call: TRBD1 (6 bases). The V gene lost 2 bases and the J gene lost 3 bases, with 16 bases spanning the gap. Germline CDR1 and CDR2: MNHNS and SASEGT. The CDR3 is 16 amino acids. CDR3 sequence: CASSERGEGIDTEAFF. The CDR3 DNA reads TGTGCCAGCAGTGAAAGGGGGGAGGGGATCGACACTGAAGCTTTCTTT.

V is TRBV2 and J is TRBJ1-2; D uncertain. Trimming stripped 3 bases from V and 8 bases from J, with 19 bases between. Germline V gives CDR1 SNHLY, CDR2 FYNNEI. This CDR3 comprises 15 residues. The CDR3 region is CASSDPRTIPGGYTF. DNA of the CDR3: TGTGCCAGCAGTGATCCGCGGACGATCCCGGGGGGCTACACCTTC.

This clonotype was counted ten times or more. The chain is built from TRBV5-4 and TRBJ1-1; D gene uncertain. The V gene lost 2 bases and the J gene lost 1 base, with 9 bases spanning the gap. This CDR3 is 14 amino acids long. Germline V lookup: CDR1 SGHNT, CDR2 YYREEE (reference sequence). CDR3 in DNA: TGTGCCAGCAGCTTCGACGGACCGAACACTGAAGCTTTCTTT. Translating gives CASSFDGPNTEAFF.

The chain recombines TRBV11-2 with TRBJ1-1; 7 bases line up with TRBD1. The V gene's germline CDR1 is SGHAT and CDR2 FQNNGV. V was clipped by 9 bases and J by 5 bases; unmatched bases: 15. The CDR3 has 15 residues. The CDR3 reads CARSPWTGQKTEAFF. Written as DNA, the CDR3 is TGTGCCAGAAGCCCATGGACAGGACAGAAAACTGAAGCTTTCTTT. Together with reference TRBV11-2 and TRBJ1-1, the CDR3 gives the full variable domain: EAGVAQSPRYKIIEKRQSVAFWCNPISGHATLYWYQQILGQGPKLLIQFQNNGVVDDSQLPKDRFSAERLKGVDSTLKIQPAKLEDSAVYLCARSPWTGQKTEAFFGQGTRLTVV.

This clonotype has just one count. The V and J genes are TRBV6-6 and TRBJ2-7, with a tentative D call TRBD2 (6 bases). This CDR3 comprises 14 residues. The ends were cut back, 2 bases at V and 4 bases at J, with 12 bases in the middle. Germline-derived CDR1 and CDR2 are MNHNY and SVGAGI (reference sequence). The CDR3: CASSYARAGYEQYF. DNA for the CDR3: TGTGCCAGCAGTTACGCCAGGGCGGGATACGAGCAGTACTTC.